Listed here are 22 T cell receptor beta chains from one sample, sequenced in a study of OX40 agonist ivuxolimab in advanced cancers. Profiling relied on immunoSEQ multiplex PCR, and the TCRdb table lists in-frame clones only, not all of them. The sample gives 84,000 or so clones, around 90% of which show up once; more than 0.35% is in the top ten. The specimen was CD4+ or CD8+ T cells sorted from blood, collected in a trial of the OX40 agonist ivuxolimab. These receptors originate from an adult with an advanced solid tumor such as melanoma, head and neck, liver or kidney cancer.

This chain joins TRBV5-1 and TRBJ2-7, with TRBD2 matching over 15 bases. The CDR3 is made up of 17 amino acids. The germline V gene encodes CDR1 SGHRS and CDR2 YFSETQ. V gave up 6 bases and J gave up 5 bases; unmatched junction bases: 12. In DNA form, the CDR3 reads TGCGCCAGCACGCGGGGACTAGCGGGGGGACCTCTCAACGAGCAGTACTTC. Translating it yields CASTRGLAGGPLNEQYF.

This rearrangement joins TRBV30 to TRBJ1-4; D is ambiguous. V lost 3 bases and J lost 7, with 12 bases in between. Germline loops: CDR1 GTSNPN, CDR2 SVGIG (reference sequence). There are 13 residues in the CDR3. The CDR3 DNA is TGTGCCTGGAGGACCCCCCCTAGTGAAAAACTGTTTTTT. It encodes CAWRTPPSEKLFF.

The CDR3 coding sequence is TGTGCCAGTAGTATAGCGGGCGATCAGCCCCAGCATTTT. This codes for CASSIAGDQPQHF. The V and J genes are TRBV19 and TRBJ1-5; D ambiguous. The ends were cut back, 1 base at V and 5 bases at J, with 6 bases in the middle. The CDR3 is made up of 13 amino acids. Germline CDR1 reads LNHDA; CDR2 reads SQIVND (reference sequence).

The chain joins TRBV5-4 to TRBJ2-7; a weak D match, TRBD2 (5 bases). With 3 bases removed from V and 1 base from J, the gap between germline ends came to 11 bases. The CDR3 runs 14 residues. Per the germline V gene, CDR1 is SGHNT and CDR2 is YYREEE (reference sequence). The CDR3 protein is CASSSPEGSYEQYF. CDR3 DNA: TGTGCCAGCAGCTCACCAGAGGGTTCCTACGAGCAGTACTTC. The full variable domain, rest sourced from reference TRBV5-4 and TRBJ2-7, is ETGVTQSPTHLIKTRGQQVTLRCSSQSGHNTVSWYQQALGQGPQFIFQYYREEENGRGNFPPRFSGLQFPNYSSELNVNALELDDSALYLCASSSPEGSYEQYFGPGTRLTVT.

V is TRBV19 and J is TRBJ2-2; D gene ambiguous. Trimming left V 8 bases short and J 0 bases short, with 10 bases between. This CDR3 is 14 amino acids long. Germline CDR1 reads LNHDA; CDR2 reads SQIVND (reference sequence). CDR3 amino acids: CASHNLANTGELFF. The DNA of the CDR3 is TGTGCCAGTCATAACCTAGCGAACACCGGGGAGCTGTTTTTT.

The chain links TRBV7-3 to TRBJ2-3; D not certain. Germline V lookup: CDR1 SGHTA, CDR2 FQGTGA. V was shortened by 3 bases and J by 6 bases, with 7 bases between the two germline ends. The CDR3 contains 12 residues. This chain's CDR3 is CASSFDLDTQYF. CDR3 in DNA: TGTGCCAGCAGCTTCGACCTCGATACGCAGTATTTT. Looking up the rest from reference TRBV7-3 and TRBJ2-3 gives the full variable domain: GAGVSQTPSNKVTEKGKYVELRCDPISGHTALYWYRQSLGQGPEFLIYFQGTGAADDSGLPNDRFFAVRPEGSVSTLKIQRTERGDSAVYLCASSFDLDTQYFGPGTRLTVL.

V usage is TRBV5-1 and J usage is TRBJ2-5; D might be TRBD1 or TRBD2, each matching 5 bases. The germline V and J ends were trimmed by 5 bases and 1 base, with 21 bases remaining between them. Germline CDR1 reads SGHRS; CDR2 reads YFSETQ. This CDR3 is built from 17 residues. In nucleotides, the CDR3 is TGCGCCAGCAGTCGGCCACACCGGGACCCCACCCAAGAGACCCAGTACTTC. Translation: CASSRPHRDPTQETQYF.

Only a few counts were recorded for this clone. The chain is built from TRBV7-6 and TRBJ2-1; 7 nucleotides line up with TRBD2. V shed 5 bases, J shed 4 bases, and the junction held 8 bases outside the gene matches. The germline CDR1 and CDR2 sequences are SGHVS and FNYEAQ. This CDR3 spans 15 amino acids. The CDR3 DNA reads TGTGCCAGCAGCCCCGGGGGGAGCCGGTACAATGAGCAGTTCTTC. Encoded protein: CASSPGGSRYNEQFF.

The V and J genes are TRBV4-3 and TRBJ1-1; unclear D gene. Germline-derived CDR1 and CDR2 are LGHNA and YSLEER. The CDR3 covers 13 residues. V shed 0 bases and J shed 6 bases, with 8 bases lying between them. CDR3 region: CASSQDRGSEAFF. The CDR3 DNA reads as TGCGCCAGCAGCCAAGATCGGGGATCTGAAGCTTTCTTT.

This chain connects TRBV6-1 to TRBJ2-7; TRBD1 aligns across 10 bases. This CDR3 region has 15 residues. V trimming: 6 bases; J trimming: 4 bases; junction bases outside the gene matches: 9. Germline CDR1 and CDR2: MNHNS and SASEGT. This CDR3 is CASRAGTGDRYEQYF. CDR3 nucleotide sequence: TGTGCCAGCAGGGCCGGGACAGGGGATCGGTACGAGCAGTACTTC.

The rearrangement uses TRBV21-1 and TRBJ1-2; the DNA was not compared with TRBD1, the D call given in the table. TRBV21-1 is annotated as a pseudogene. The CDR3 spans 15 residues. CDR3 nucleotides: TGTGCCAGCGGCCTAAACAGGGAGCGTGACTATGGCTACACCTTC. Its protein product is CASGLNRERDYGYTF.

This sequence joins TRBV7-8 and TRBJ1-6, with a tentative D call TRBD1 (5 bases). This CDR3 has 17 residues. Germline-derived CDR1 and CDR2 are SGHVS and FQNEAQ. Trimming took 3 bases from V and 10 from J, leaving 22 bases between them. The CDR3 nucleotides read TGTGCCAGCAGCTTCCGTCTGGGGGTCGGCTTGAGCTCACCCCTCCACTTT. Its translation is CASSFRLGVGLSSPLHF. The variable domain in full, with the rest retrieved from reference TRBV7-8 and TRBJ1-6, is GAGVSQSPRYKVAKRGQDVALRCDPISGHVSLFWYQQALGQGPEFLTYFQNEAQLDKSGLPSDRFFAERPEGSVSTLKIQRTQQEDSAVYLCASSFRLGVGLSSPLHFGNGTRLTVT.

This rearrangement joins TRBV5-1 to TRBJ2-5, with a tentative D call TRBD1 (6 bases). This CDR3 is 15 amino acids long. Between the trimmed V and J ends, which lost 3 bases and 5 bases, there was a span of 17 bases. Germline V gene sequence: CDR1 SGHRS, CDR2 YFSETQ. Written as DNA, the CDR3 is TGCGCCAGCAGCTCCGTACAGGGTGTGAGGGAGACCCAGTACTTC. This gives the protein CASSSVQGVRETQYF.

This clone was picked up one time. The CDR3 bases are TGTGCCAGCAGTCTTGGAGGGCCATTAGCCTACGAGCAGTACTTC. Translated, it gives CASSLGGPLAYEQYF. This chain connects TRBV28 to TRBJ2-7; possible D gene TRBD2, 6 bases. Deletions cut 5 bases from V and 2 bases from J, with 16 bases between. CDR3 length equals 15 residues. The germline gives CDR1 MDHEN, CDR2 SYDVKM.

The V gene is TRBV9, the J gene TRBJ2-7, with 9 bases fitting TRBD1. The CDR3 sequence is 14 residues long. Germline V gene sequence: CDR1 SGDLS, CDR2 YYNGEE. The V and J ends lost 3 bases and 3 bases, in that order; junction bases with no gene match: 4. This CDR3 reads CASSAGTGYYEQYF. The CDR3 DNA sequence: TGTGCCAGCAGCGCGGGGACAGGGTACTACGAGCAGTACTTC.

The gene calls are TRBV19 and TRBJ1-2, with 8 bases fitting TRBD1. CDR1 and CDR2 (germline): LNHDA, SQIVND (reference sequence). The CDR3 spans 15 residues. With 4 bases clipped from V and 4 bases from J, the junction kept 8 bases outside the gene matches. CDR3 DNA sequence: TGTGCCAGTAGTAAAAACAGGGGGTCCCTCTATGGCTACACCTTC. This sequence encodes CASSKNRGSLYGYTF.

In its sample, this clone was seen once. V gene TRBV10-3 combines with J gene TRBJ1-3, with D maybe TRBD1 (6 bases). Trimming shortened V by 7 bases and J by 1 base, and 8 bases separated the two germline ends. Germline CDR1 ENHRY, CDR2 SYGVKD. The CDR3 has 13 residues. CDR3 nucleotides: TGTGCCATCACCCAGGGGTCTGGAAACACCATATATTTT. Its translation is CAITQGSGNTIYF.

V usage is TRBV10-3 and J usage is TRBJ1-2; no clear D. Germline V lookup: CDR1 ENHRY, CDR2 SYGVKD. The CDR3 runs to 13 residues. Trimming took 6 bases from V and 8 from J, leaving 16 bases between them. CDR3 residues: CAIRADRIPGYTF. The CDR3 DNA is TGTGCCATCAGAGCGGACCGTATCCCGGGCTACACCTTC.

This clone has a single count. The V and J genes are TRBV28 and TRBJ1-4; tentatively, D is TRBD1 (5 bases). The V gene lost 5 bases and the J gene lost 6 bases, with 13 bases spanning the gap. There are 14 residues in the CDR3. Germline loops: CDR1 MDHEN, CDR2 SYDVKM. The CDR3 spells CASSPGRQYEKLFF. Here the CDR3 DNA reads TGTGCCAGCAGTCCCGGCCGACAGTATGAAAAACTGTTTTTT. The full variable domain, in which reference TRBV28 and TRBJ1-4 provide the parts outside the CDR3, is DVKVTQSSRYLVKRTGEKVFLECVQDMDHENMFWYRQDPGLGLRLIYFSYDVKMKEKGDIPEGYSVSREKKERFSLILESASTNQTSMYLCASSPGRQYEKLFFGSGTQLSVL.

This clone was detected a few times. This CDR3 is CASSLENFGTQYF. The CDR3 coding sequence is TGTGCCAGCAGCTTAGAGAACTTTGGGACCCAGTACTTC. V gene TRBV11-2 combines with J gene TRBJ2-5; D gene uncertain. The V gene lost 0 bases and the J gene lost 7 bases, with 9 bases spanning the gap. The CDR3 length is 13 residues. Per germline, CDR1 SGHAT and CDR2 FQNNGV.

In DNA, the CDR3 is TGTGCCAGCTCACAAGACCCGAATTCACCCCTCCACTTT. It codes for CASSQDPNSPLHF. V is TRBV18 and J is TRBJ1-6; D is ambiguous. V dropped 4 bases and J dropped 7 bases, with 8 bases sitting between them. Germline V gene data show CDR1 as KGHSH and CDR2 as LQKENI. The CDR3 covers 13 residues.

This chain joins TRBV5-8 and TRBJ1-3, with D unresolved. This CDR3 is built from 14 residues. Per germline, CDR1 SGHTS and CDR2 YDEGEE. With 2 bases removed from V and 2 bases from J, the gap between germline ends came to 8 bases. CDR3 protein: CASSLPVPGNTIYF. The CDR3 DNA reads TGTGCCAGCAGCTTACCAGTACCTGGAAACACCATATATTTT.